This TCR beta chain was found in a study of T cells after yellow fever vaccination. As for this clonotype: Its antigen is unidentified.

General study points: Clones from primary vaccination mostly reappeared after the booster (roughly 95% CD4, approximately 86% CD8). Clonotypes appearing in both CD4 and CD8 compartments existed, and their share was small.

TCRdb used MiXCR to reprocess the 5' RACE reads, holding one entry per CDR3 protein. This repertoire shows 400,000 to 450,000 distinct CDR3 sequences, around 20% found once; its top ten account for over 15%. The sequencing here drew on PBMCs, taken before the yellow fever booster vaccination. The sequence derives from a man aged 18 to 30 who received the YFV17D yellow fever vaccine.

CDR3 sequence (DNA): TGCGCCAGCAGCCAAGATCCGGGTCCCCTCGGCACCGGGGAGCTGTTTTTT. Translated: CASSQDPGPLGTGELFF. The chain joins TRBV4-3 to TRBJ2-2; D remains ambiguous. Trimming shortened V by 0 bases and J by 4 bases, and 15 bases separated the two germline ends. Germline assignment: CDR1 LGHNA and CDR2 YSLEER. CDR3 length: 17 amino acids.